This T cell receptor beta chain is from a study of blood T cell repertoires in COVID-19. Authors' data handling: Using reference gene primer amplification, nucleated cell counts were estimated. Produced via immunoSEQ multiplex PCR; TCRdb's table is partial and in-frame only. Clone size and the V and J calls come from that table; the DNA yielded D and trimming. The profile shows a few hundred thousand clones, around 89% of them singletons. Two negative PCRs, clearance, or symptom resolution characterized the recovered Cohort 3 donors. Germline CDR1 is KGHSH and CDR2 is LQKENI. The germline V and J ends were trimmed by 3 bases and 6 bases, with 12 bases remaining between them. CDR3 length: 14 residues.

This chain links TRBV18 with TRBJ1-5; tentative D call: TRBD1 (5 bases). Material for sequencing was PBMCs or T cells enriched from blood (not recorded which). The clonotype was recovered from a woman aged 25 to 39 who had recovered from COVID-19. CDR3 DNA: TGTGCCAGCTCACCGTCCGGGGGACCTCAGCCCCAGCATTTT. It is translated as CASSPSGGPQPQHF. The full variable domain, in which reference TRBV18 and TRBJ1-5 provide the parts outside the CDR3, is NAGVMQNPRHLVRRRGQEARLRCSPMKGHSHVYWYRQLPEEGLKFMVYLQKENIIDESGMPKERFSAEFPKEGPSILRIQQVVRGDSAAYFCASSPSGGPQPQHFGDGTRLSIL.